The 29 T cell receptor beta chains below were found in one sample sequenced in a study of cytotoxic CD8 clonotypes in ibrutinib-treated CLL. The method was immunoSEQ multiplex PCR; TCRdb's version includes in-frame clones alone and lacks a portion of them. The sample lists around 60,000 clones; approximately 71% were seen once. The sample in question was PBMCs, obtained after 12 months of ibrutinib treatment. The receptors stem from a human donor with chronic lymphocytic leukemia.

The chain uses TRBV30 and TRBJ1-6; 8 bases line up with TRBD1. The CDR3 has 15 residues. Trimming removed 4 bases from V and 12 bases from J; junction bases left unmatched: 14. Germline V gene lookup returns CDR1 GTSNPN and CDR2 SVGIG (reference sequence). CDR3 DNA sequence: TGTGCCTGGACCGCGACAGGGGCAAGATCTGAACCCCTCCACTTT. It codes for CAWTATGARSEPLHF. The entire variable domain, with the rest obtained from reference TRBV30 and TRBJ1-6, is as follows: SQTIHQWPATLVQPVGSPLSLECTVEGTSNPNLYWYRQAAGRGLQLLFYSVGIGQISSEVPQNLSASRPQDRQFILSSKKLLLSDSGFYLCAWTATGARSEPLHFGNGTRLTVT.

The CDR3 is CASSSTGLNTGELFF. In nucleotides, the CDR3 is TGTGCCAGCAGTTCGACAGGGCTGAACACCGGGGAGCTGTTTTTT. The chain links TRBV6-6 to TRBJ2-2; TRBD1 agrees at 7 bases. The CDR3 totals 15 residues. Germline V gene sequence: CDR1 MNHNY, CDR2 SVGAGI (reference sequence). Trimming cost V 4 bases and J 1 base; bases outside gene matches: 3.

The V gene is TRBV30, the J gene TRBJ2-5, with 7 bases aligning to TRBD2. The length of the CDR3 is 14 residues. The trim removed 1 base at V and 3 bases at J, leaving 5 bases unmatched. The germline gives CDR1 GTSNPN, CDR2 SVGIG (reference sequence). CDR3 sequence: CAWSGGTIEETQYF. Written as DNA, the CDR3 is TGTGCCTGGAGTGGTGGGACTATAGAAGAGACCCAGTACTTC.

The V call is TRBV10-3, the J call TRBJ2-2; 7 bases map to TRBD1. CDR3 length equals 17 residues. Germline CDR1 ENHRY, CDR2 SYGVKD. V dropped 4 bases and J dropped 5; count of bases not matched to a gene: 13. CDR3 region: CAISVRSWTGGTGELFF. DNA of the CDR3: TGTGCCATCAGTGTTAGGTCGTGGACAGGCGGGACCGGGGAGCTGTTTTTT.

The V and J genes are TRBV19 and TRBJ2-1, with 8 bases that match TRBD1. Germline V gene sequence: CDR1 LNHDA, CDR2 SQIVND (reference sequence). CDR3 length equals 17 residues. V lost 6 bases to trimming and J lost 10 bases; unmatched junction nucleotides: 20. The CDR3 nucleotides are TGTGCCAGTAGCAGGACGGGGCAGGGGGCGGTGGTAGCGGAGCAGTTCTTC. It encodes CASSRTGQGAVVAEQFF.

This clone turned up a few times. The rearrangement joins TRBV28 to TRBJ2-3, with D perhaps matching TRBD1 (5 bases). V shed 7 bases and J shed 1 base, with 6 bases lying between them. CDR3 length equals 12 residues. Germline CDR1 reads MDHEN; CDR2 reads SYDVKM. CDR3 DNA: TGTGCCAGCATGACAGGCACAGATACGCAGTATTTT. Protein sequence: CASMTGTDTQYF. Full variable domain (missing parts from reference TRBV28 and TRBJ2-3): DVKVTQSSRYLVKRTGEKVFLECVQDMDHENMFWYRQDPGLGLRLIYFSYDVKMKEKGDIPEGYSVSREKKERFSLILESASTNQTSMYLCASMTGTDTQYFGPGTRLTVL.

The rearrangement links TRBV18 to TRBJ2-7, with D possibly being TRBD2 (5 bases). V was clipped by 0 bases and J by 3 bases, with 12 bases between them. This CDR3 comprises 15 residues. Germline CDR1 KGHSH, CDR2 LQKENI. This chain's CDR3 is CASSPPGSPGYEQYF. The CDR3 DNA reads TGTGCCAGCTCACCACCGGGGAGCCCTGGCTACGAGCAGTACTTC.

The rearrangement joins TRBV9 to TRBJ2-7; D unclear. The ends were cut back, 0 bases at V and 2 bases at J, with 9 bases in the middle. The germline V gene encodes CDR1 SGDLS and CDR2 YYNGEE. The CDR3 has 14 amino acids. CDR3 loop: CASSVGGSAYEQYF. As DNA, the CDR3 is TGTGCCAGCAGCGTAGGTGGGTCGGCCTACGAGCAGTACTTC.

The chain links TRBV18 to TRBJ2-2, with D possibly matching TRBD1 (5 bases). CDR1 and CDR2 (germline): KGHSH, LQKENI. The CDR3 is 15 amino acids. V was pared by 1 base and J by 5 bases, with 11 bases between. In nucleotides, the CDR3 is TGTGCCAGCTCACCACAGGGGCCAGTAACCGGGGAGCTGTTTTTT. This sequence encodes CASSPQGPVTGELFF.

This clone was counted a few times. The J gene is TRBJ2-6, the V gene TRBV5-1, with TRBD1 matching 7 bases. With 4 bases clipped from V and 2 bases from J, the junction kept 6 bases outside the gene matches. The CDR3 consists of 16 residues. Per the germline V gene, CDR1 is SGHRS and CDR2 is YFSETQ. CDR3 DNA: TGCGCCAGCAGCCAAGGACAGGAGACTGGGGCCAACGTCCTGACTTTC. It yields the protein CASSQGQETGANVLTF.

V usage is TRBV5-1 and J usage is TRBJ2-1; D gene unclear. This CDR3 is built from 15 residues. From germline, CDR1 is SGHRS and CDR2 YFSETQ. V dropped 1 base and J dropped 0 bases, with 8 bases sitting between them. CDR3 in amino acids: CASSLTPPSYNEQFF. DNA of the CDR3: TGCGCCAGCAGCTTGACCCCGCCCTCCTACAATGAGCAGTTCTTC.

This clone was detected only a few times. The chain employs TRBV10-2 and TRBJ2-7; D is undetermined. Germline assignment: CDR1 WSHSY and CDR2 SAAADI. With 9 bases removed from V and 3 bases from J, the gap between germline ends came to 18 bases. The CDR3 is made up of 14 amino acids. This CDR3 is CASEVGTVDYEQYF. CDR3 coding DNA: TGCGCCAGTGAGGTTGGCACAGTGGACTACGAGCAGTACTTC.

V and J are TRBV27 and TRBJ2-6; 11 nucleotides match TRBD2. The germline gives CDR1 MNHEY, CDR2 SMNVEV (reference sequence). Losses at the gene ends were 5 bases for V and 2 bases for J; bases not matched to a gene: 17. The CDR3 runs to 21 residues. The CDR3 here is CASSPNNQLAGVAAGANVLTF. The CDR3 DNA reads TGTGCCAGCAGTCCGAACAATCAACTAGCGGGAGTGGCAGCTGGGGCCAACGTCCTGACTTTC.

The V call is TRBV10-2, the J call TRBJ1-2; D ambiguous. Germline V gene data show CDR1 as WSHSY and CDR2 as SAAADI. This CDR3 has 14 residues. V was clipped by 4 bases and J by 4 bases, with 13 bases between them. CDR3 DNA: TGCGCCAGCAGTGTTTCCCTGGGGAGCTATGGCTACACCTTC. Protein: CASSVSLGSYGYTF.

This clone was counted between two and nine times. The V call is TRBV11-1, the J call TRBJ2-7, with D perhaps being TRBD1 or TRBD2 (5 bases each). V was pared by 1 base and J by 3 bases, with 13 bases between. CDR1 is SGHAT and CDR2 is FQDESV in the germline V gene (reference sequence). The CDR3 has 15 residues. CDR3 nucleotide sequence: TGTGCCAGCAGCTTAGTCCAGGGCGGGTTCTACGAGCAGTACTTC. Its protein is CASSLVQGGFYEQYF.

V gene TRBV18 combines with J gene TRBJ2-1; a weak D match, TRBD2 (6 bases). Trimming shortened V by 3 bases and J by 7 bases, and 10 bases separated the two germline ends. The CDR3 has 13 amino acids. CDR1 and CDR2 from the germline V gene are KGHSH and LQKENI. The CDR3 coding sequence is TGTGCCAGCTCACCCTCGGCGGGGAATGAGCAGTTCTTC. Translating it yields CASSPSAGNEQFF. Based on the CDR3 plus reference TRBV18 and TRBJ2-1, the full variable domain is NAGVMQNPRHLVRRRGQEARLRCSPMKGHSHVYWYRQLPEEGLKFMVYLQKENIIDESGMPKERFSAEFPKEGPSILRIQQVVRGDSAAYFCASSPSAGNEQFFGPGTRLTVL.

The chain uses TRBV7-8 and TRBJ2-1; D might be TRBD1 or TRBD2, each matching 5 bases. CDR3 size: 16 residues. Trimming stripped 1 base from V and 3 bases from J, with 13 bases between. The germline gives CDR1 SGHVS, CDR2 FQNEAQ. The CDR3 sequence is CASSLVVGTGYNEQFF. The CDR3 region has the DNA TGTGCCAGCAGCTTAGTGGTAGGGACGGGCTACAATGAGCAGTTCTTC.

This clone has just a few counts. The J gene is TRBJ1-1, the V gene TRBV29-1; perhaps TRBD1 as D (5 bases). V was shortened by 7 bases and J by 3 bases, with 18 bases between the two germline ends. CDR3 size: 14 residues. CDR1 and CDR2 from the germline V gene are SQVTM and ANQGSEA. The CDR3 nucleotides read TGCAGCGCGGCGCGTGCAGGGACGTACACTGAAGCTTTCTTT. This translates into CSAARAGTYTEAFF.

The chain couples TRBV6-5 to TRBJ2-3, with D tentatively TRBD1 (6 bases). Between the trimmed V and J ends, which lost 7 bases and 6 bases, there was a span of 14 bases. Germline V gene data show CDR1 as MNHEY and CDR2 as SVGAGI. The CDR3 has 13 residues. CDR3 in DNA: TGTGCCAGCACCACGACAGGATCTGATACGCAGTATTTT. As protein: CASTTTGSDTQYF.

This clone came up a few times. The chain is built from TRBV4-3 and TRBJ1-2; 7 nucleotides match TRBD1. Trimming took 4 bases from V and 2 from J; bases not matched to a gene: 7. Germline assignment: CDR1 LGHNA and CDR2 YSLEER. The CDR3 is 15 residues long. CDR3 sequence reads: CASSPRQGINYGYTF. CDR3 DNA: TGCGCCAGCAGCCCTCGACAGGGAATCAACTATGGCTACACCTTC.

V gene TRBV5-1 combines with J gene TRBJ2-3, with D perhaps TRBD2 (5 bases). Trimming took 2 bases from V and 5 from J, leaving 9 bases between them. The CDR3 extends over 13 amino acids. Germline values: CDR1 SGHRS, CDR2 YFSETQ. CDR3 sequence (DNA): TGCGCCAGCAGCTTATTAGGACTAGATACGCAGTATTTT. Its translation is CASSLLGLDTQYF. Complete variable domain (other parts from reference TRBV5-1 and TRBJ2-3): KAGVTQTPRYLIKTRGQQVTLSCSPISGHRSVSWYQQTPGQGLQFLFEYFSETQRNKGNFPGRFSGRQFSNSRSEMNVSTLELGDSALYLCASSLLGLDTQYFGPGTRLTVL.

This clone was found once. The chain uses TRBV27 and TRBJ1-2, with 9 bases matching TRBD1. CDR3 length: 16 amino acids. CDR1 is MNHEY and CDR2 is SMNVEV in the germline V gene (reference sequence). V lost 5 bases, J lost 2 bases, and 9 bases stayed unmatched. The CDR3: CASSPNPGQGNYGYTF. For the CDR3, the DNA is TGTGCCAGCAGTCCGAATCCTGGACAGGGGAACTATGGCTACACCTTC.

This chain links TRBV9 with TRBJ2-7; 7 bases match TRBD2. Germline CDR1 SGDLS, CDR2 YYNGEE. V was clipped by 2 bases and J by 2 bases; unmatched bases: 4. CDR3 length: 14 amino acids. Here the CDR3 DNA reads TGTGCCAGCAGCGTCGGGACTACACCCTACGAGCAGTACTTC. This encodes CASSVGTTPYEQYF.

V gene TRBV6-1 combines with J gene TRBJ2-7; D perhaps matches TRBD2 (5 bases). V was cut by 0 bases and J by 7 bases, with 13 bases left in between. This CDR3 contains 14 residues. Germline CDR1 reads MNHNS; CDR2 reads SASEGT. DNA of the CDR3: TGTGCCAGCAGTGAAGCGCGGGCAGGCCCTGAGCAGTACTTC. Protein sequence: CASSEARAGPEQYF.

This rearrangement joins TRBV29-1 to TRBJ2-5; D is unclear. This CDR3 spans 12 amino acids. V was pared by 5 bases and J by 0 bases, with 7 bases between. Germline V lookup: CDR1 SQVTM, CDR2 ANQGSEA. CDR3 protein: CSVHDHQETQYF. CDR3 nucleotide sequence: TGCAGCGTTCACGACCACCAAGAGACCCAGTACTTC.

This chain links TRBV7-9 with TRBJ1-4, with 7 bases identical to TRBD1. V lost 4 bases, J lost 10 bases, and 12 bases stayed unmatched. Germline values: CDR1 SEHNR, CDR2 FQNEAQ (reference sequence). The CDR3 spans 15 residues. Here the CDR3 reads CASSWDRSGARKLFF. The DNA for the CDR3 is TGTGCCAGCAGCTGGGACAGAAGCGGAGCCAGAAAACTGTTTTTT.

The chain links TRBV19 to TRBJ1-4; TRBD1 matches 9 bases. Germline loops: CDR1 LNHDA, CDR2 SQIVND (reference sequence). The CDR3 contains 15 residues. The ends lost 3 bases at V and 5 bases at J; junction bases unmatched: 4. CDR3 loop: CASSMMGQGNEKLFF. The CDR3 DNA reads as TGTGCCAGTAGTATGATGGGACAGGGAAATGAAAAACTGTTTTTT.

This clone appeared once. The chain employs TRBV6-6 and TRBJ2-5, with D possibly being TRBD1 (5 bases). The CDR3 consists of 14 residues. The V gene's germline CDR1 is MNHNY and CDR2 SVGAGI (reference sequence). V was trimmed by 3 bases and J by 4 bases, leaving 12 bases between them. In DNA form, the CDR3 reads TGTGCCAGCAGTTATAGGGGTTCCGGAGAGACCCAGTACTTC. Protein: CASSYRGSGETQYF.

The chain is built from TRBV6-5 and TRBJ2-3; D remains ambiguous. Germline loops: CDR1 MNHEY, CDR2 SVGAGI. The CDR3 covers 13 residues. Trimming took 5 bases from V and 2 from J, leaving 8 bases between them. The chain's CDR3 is CASSPPATDTQYF. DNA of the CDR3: TGTGCCAGCAGTCCCCCGGCCACAGATACGCAGTATTTT.